This T cell receptor beta chain was recovered during a study of shared clonotypes between healthy human individuals. Profiled with immunoSEQ multiplex PCR; TCRdb holds only in-frame clones, not every one. The sample has about 680,000 clones, 92% seen once. CD45RO-negative, CCR7-selected cells formed the naive CD8 fraction, which excluded terminally differentiated effector memory CD45RA+ cells. Germline CDR1 reads LGHNT; CDR2 reads FRNRAP. CDR3 length equals 17 residues. V was trimmed by 3 bases and J by 0 bases, leaving 15 bases between them. Study-wide results and limits: Lower generation probabilities were found for non-shared clonotypes than for those shared by all four donors.

Concerning this clone: Its antigen is still unknown.

The clonotype comes from a man aged 30 to 45 in good health. Sample: naive CD8+ T cells sorted from blood. The rearrangement uses TRBV12-5 and TRBJ2-1; possibly TRBD2 for D (5 bases). DNA for the CDR3: TGTGCTAGTGGTTTTCGAGCGGAAACCTACTCCTACAATGAGCAGTTCTTC. Residues: CASGFRAETYSYNEQFF.